These 15 T cell receptor beta chains came from one sample sequenced in a study of T cells in Graves' hyperthyroidism and ophthalmopathy. Amplification targeted TCR beta CDR3 regions from RNA transcripts. Using the HTBI primer set, a first-round RT-PCR was run on the TCR CDR3. TCRdb re-derived calls from the multiplex PCR reads in MiXCR, one entry per CDR3 protein. The sample consists of hundreds of thousands of distinct CDR3 sequences, about 45% of them appearing once. Source material: peripheral blood or thyroid tissue (not recorded which). The receptor source for this set is an adult man with Graves' disease, either hyperthyroidism or ophthalmopathy (not recorded which).

This clonotype was seen repeatedly, ten times or more. The chain employs TRBV20-1 and TRBJ1-4; 7 positions match TRBD1. V was clipped by 6 bases and J by 5 bases; unmatched bases: 6. The CDR3 contains 13 residues. Germline V gene lookup returns CDR1 DFQATT and CDR2 SNEGSKA (reference sequence). The CDR3 loop reads CSAQEGANEKLFF. In DNA form, the CDR3 reads TGCAGTGCCCAGGAGGGGGCGAATGAAAAACTGTTTTTT.

The chain links TRBV7-8 to TRBJ1-1; TRBD1 might be the D (5 bases). The V gene lost 2 bases and the J gene lost 11 bases, with 15 bases spanning the gap. In germline, CDR1 is SGHVS, CDR2 FQNEAQ. This CDR3 is built from 13 residues. CDR3 coding DNA: TGTGCCAGCAGCTTACGGGTTGCCAGGGAGGCTTTCTTT. Translated, it gives CASSLRVAREAFF. The whole variable domain, filled in from reference TRBV7-8 and TRBJ1-1, reads GAGVSQSPRYKVAKRGQDVALRCDPISGHVSLFWYQQALGQGPEFLTYFQNEAQLDKSGLPSDRFFAERPEGSVSTLKIQRTQQEDSAVYLCASSLRVAREAFFGQGTRLTVV.

This clonotype was counted at least ten times. The chain has TRBV29-1 and TRBJ1-5, with unresolved D. The CDR3 contains 12 residues. Germline CDR1 reads SQVTM; CDR2 reads ANQGSEA. V was shortened by 6 bases and J by 4 bases, with 10 bases between the two germline ends. The CDR3 loop is CSVTGANQPQHF. The CDR3 coding sequence is TGCAGCGTAACGGGCGCGAATCAGCCCCAGCATTTT.

In regard to this clonotype: Mismatch with germline at one junction end may stem from a read error. The chain combines TRBV10-3 with TRBJ1-3; 10 bases map to TRBD1. The V gene's germline CDR1 is ENHRY and CDR2 SYGVKD. The CDR3 is made up of 17 amino acids. In DNA form, the CDR3 reads TGTGCCACCAGTGAGCCGCGACAGGGGGCCGACGGCTACACCATATATTTT. Its protein product is CATSEPRQGADGYTIYF.

Worth noting for this clonotype: This may come from a read error, since a much larger clone is one base off. The V call is TRBV10-3, the J call TRBJ2-7; 12 bases line up with TRBD2. The V gene end was trimmed by 5 bases and the J gene end by 13 bases; junction bases not matched to a gene: 6. The CDR3 extends over 12 amino acids. The germline gives CDR1 ENHRY, CDR2 SYGVKD. The CDR3: CAISHPGLAGYF. CDR3 coding DNA: TGTGCCATCAGTCACCCGGGACTAGCGGGCTACTTC.

Only one count was recorded for this clonotype. A read error may be the cause here, since a much bigger clone is one base away. As the CDR3 is not closed by the conserved phenylalanine or tryptophan, this likely results from a read error. The V call is TRBV10-3, the J call TRBJ2-7; 8 bases line up with TRBD1. The CDR3 is 14 residues long. Germline lookup yields CDR1 ENHRY and CDR2 SYGVKD. V was pared by 5 bases and J by 2 bases, with 5 bases of the junction left unmatched. This chain's CDR3 is CAISSSTGAYEQYL. The CDR3 DNA reads TGTGCCATCAGTTCTTCGACAGGGGCCTACGAGCAGTACCTC.

V is TRBV20-1 and J is TRBJ1-2; perhaps TRBD1 as D (5 bases). CDR1 and CDR2 (germline): DFQATT, SNEGSKA (reference sequence). V dropped 7 bases and J dropped 8 bases, with 17 bases sitting between them. The CDR3 consists of 12 residues. The CDR3 nucleotides are TGCAGTGGACAACTGGGGACTCAAGGCTACACCTTC. Its translation is CSGQLGTQGYTF.

In its sample, this clonotype was seen once. The V and J genes are TRBV7-9 and TRBJ2-5; 7 bases align to TRBD1. CDR1 is SEHNR and CDR2 is FQNEAQ in the germline V gene (reference sequence). V shed 7 bases, J shed 0 bases, and the junction held 5 bases outside the gene matches. The CDR3 is 14 amino acids. The CDR3 protein is CASKTRGHQETQYF. CDR3 DNA: TGTGCCAGCAAGACGAGGGGGCACCAAGAGACCCAGTACTTC.

This clonotype was detected many times. The chain employs TRBV20-1 and TRBJ2-5; TRBD1 agrees at 7 bases. The germline V gene encodes CDR1 DFQATT and CDR2 SNEGSKA (reference sequence). After removal of 3 bases from V and 7 bases from J, the junction contained 5 bases not matched to a gene. This CDR3 contains 12 residues. The CDR3 is CSARGTEGTQYF. The CDR3 region has the DNA TGCAGTGCTAGGGGGACAGAGGGGACCCAGTACTTC.

The chain joins TRBV20-1 to TRBJ1-2; 8 nucleotides line up with TRBD1. The germline CDR1 and CDR2 sequences are DFQATT and SNEGSKA (reference sequence). This CDR3 spans 13 amino acids. V trimming: 2 bases; J trimming: 6 bases; junction bases outside the gene matches: 5. CDR3 protein: CSARSDRVDGYTF. The CDR3 coding sequence is TGCAGTGCTAGATCGGACAGGGTAGATGGCTACACCTTC.

This clonotype was seen ten or more times. The chain has TRBV2 and TRBJ2-6; D not certain. The CDR3 has 12 residues. The germline V gene has CDR1 SNHLY and CDR2 FYNNEI. Between the trimmed V and J ends, which lost 9 bases and 2 bases, there was a span of 5 bases. CDR3 sequence (DNA): TGTGCCAGTAGTACTGGGGCCAACGTCCTGACTTTC. Its translation is CASSTGANVLTF.

Only one count was recorded for this clonotype. The CDR3 DNA reads as TGCAGTGCTAGAGAGTTTCGAGGGCTCAATCAGCCCCAGCATTTT. Translation: CSAREFRGLNQPQHF. This chain connects TRBV20-1 to TRBJ1-5; D is uncertain. With 0 bases removed from V and 3 bases from J, the gap between germline ends came to 12 bases. Germline V gene data show CDR1 as DFQATT and CDR2 as SNEGSKA (reference sequence). The CDR3 extends over 15 amino acids.

The rearrangement links TRBV7-2 to TRBJ1-1, with D perhaps matching TRBD1 (6 bases). The CDR3 runs to 12 residues. V gave up 3 bases and J gave up 6 bases, with 8 bases separating them. Per the germline V gene, CDR1 is SGHTA and CDR2 is FQGNSA. CDR3 DNA sequence: TGTGCCAGCAGCTTTCGACAGGCTGAAGCTTTCTTT. It encodes CASSFRQAEAFF.

The chain carries TRBV5-1 and TRBJ2-7; the match to TRBD1 covers 7 bases. Unmatched junction bases numbered 3, after V lost 0 bases and J lost 0 bases. This CDR3 comprises 15 residues. CDR1 SGHRS and CDR2 YFSETQ come from the germline V gene. The chain's CDR3 is CASSLVTGSSYEQYF. The CDR3, as DNA: TGCGCCAGCAGCTTGGTGACAGGGAGCTCCTACGAGCAGTACTTC.

This clonotype was recorded a few times. The J gene is TRBJ1-1, the V gene TRBV10-3, with D unclear. The germline V gene has CDR1 ENHRY and CDR2 SYGVKD. The CDR3 extends over 14 amino acids. V was shortened by 2 bases and J by 1 base, with 8 bases between the two germline ends. CDR3: CAISEVQPNTEAFF. CDR3 nucleotide sequence: TGTGCCATCAGTGAGGTTCAACCGAACACTGAAGCTTTCTTT.